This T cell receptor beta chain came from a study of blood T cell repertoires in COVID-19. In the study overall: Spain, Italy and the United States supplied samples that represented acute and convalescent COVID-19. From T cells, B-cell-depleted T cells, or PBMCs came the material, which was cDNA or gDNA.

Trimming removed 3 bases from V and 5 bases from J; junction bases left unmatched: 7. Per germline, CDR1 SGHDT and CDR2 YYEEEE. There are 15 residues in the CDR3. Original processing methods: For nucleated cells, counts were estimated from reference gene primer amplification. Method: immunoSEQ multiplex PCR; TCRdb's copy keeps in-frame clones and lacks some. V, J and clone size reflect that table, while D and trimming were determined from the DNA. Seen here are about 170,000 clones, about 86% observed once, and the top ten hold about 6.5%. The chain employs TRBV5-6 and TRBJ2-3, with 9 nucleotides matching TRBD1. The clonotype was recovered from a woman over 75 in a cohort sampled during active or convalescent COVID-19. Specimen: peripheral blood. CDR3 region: CASSWPGQGLDTQYF. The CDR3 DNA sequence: TGTGCCAGCAGCTGGCCGGGACAGGGACTAGATACGCAGTATTTT.